This TCR beta chain was sequenced for a study of patients and donors after allogeneic stem cell transplantation. Germline CDR1 and CDR2: LNHNV and YYDKDF (reference sequence). The CDR3 consists of 13 residues. V was cut by 9 bases and J by 7 bases, with 16 bases left in between. Each CDR3 protein gets one entry after TCRdb re-called the RT-PCR reads with MiXCR. Among 800,000 to 1,000,000 distinct CDR3 sequences listed, about a sixth were seen once. This TCR was sampled from a human donor who was either an allogeneic HSCT recipient or a stem cell or donor lymphocyte infusion donor (not recorded which). It is not recorded whose cells these are; they may come from a transplant donor. The sample consisted of blood, either unsorted or a sorted T cell fraction (not recorded which). The chain employs TRBV15 and TRBJ2-1, with a tentative D call TRBD2 (6 bases). CDR3 protein: CATSEGSVNEQFF. The CDR3 DNA follows: TGTGCCACTTCGGAGGGGTCAGTAAATGAGCAGTTCTTC.